The 25 T cell receptor beta chains listed next were all sequenced from one sample in a study of blood T cell repertoires in COVID-19. TCRdb's table, derived via immunoSEQ multiplex PCR, lists solely in-frame clones and lacks some. The sample includes some 40,000 clones, over 80% seen only once; the top ten take 15% to 17%. The sample was peripheral blood. These receptor sequences come from a woman in her 30s in a cohort sampled during active COVID-19.

The chain links TRBV24-1 to TRBJ2-1; D gene ambiguous. Germline V gives CDR1 KGHDR, CDR2 SFDVKD. The CDR3 is 16 amino acids. Trimming cost V 2 bases and J 1 base, with 11 bases left between them. CDR3 sequence reads: CATSDWRGTSYNEQFF. Here the CDR3 DNA reads TGTGCCACCAGTGATTGGAGAGGCACTTCCTACAATGAGCAGTTCTTC.

This clone was recorded once. The V gene is TRBV6-5, the J gene TRBJ2-1; 7 bases align to TRBD2. The length of the CDR3 is 14 residues. Germline CDR1 reads MNHEY; CDR2 reads SVGAGI. The trim removed 10 bases at V and 0 bases at J, leaving 6 bases unmatched. The chain's CDR3 is CATLQRGSYNEQFF. The CDR3 DNA reads as TGTGCCACCCTGCAGCGGGGCTCCTACAATGAGCAGTTCTTC.

The chain is built from TRBV7-3 and TRBJ1-5; D gene uncertain. The V and J ends lost 3 bases and 4 bases respectively, with 10 bases between them. Germline V gene sequence: CDR1 SGHTA, CDR2 FQGTGA. The CDR3 has 14 residues. The CDR3 reads CASSFGVGNQPQHF. CDR3 in DNA: TGTGCCAGCAGCTTCGGGGTCGGTAATCAGCCCCAGCATTTT. The full variable domain, in which reference TRBV7-3 and TRBJ1-5 provide the parts outside the CDR3, is GAGVSQTPSNKVTEKGKYVELRCDPISGHTALYWYRQSLGQGPEFLIYFQGTGAADDSGLPNDRFFAVRPEGSVSTLKIQRTERGDSAVYLCASSFGVGNQPQHFGDGTRLSIL.

This clone was picked up one time. The rearrangement uses TRBV28 and TRBJ1-3; 9 bases align to TRBD1. This CDR3 has 15 amino acids. CDR1 is MDHEN and CDR2 is SYDVKM in the germline V gene. V shed 10 bases and J 4 bases; nucleotides not matched to a gene: 11. CDR3 amino acids: CATLTGTGKGNTIYF. The DNA of the CDR3 is TGTGCCACCCTGACCGGGACAGGGAAAGGAAACACCATATATTTT.

The J gene is TRBJ2-2, the V gene TRBV6-5; 7 nucleotides align to TRBD1. V lost 2 bases, J lost 6 bases, and 6 bases stayed unmatched. CDR1 is MNHEY and CDR2 is SVGAGI in the germline V gene. The CDR3 has 15 amino acids. The CDR3 loop is CASSYRGRLSGELFF. Written as DNA, the CDR3 is TGTGCCAGCAGTTACAGGGGGCGGTTATCCGGGGAGCTGTTTTTT.

This sequence joins TRBV18 and TRBJ2-1; 7 nucleotides match TRBD1. V was pared by 2 bases and J by 1 base, with 2 bases of the junction left unmatched. The CDR3 length is 15 residues. Germline V CDR1 and CDR2: KGHSH, LQKENI. The CDR3 protein is CASSPDRVSYNEQFF. The CDR3 DNA reads as TGTGCCAGCTCACCAGACAGGGTGTCCTACAATGAGCAGTTCTTC.

The V call is TRBV29-1, the J call TRBJ2-4; a weak D match, TRBD2 (5 bases). V lost 7 bases and J 7 bases, leaving 14 bases between the germline ends. Germline V gene lookup returns CDR1 SQVTM and CDR2 ANQGSEA. The CDR3 runs to 12 residues. The CDR3 DNA reads as TGCAGCGGAACTAGGGATTCTAACATTCAGTACTTC. Protein product: CSGTRDSNIQYF. Supplemented by reference TRBV29-1 and TRBJ2-4, the full variable domain reads SAVISQKPSRDICQRGTSLTIQCQVDSQVTMMFWYRQQPGQSLTLIATANQGSEATYESGFVIDKFPISRPNLTFSTLTVSNMSPEDSSIYLCSGTRDSNIQYFGAGTRLSVL.

The gene calls are TRBV6-5 and TRBJ2-7; 7 bases are shared with TRBD2. The junction had 4 bases not matched to a gene; V was cut back by 5 bases and J by 3 bases. The germline V gene has CDR1 MNHEY and CDR2 SVGAGI. This CDR3 region has 13 residues. The CDR3 DNA reads as TGTGCCAGCAGTAGGACTAGTGACTACGAGCAGTACTTC. This translates into CASSRTSDYEQYF.

This sequence joins TRBV6-4 and TRBJ2-3; the match to TRBD2 covers 10 bases. The germline V gene encodes CDR1 MRHNA and CDR2 SNTAGT. This CDR3 has 15 residues. With V trimmed by 0 bases and J by 4 bases, 1 base remained unmatched. CDR3 coding DNA: TGTGCCAGCAGTGACTCGAGCGGGAGGGCAGATACGCAGTATTTT. Residues: CASSDSSGRADTQYF.

The chain's CDR3 is CASSPGQVNTEAFF. The CDR3 nucleotides are TGTGCCAGCTCACCAGGACAGGTTAACACTGAAGCTTTCTTT. This chain joins TRBV18 and TRBJ1-1; 7 bases line up with TRBD1. The CDR3 is made up of 14 amino acids. Germline lookup yields CDR1 KGHSH and CDR2 LQKENI. V was clipped by 2 bases and J by 2 bases; unmatched bases: 2.

The J gene is TRBJ2-1, the V gene TRBV5-8; D might be TRBD2 (5 bases). The CDR3 is made up of 16 amino acids. Trimming cost V 1 base and J 2 bases, with 13 bases left between them. Per the germline V gene, CDR1 is SGHTS and CDR2 is YDEGEE. Here the CDR3 DNA reads TGTGCCAGCAGCTTGTATAGGGAGTGGGCCTACAATGAGCAGTTCTTC. Translation: CASSLYREWAYNEQFF. The full variable domain, completed using reference TRBV5-8 and TRBJ2-1, is EAGVTQSPTHLIKTRGQQATLRCSPISGHTSVYWYQQALGLGLQFLLWYDEGEERNRGNFPPRFSGRQFPNYSSELNVNALELEDSALYLCASSLYREWAYNEQFFGPGTRLTVL.

This chain joins TRBV5-8 and TRBJ2-1; 15 bases match TRBD2. Unmatched junction bases numbered 6, after V lost 1 base and J lost 1 base. Germline V CDR1 and CDR2: SGHTS, YDEGEE. This CDR3 has 19 residues. The CDR3 DNA reads TGTGCCAGCAGCTTGAGCGGACTAGCGGGAGGGCCTTCCTACAATGAGCAGTTCTTC. It encodes CASSLSGLAGGPSYNEQFF.

The chain recombines TRBV15 with TRBJ2-7; 8 positions agree with TRBD2. CDR3 length: 16 residues. From germline, CDR1 is LNHNV and CDR2 YYDKDF (reference sequence). The J segment lost 6 bases and the V segment lost 3 bases, leaving 13 bases of the junction unmatched. CDR3 in amino acids: CATSRQSGTSLSEQYF. The CDR3 DNA reads as TGTGCCACCAGCAGGCAATCCGGGACTAGTCTTAGCGAGCAGTACTTC.

V gene TRBV9 combines with J gene TRBJ1-2, with D possibly matching TRBD1 (5 bases). CDR3 length: 15 amino acids. V was trimmed by 0 bases and J by 8 bases, leaving 17 bases between them. Germline V gives CDR1 SGDLS, CDR2 YYNGEE. DNA for the CDR3: TGTGCCAGCAGCGTAGCCCCCAGGGAAGCGAGAGGCTACACCTTC. It specifies CASSVAPREARGYTF. The full variable domain, its missing parts supplied by reference TRBV9 and TRBJ1-2, is DSGVTQTPKHLITATGQRVTLRCSPRSGDLSVYWYQQSLDQGLQFLIQYYNGEERAKGNILERFSAQQFPDLHSELNLSSLELGDSALYFCASSVAPREARGYTFGSGTRLTVV.

The chain employs TRBV2 and TRBJ2-1; a possible D gene is TRBD1 (6 bases). CDR1 is SNHLY, CDR2 FYNNEI, per germline. CDR3 length: 15 amino acids. Trimming removed 2 bases from V and 2 bases from J, with 10 bases in between. This CDR3 is CASSELQGPYNEQFF. CDR3 DNA: TGTGCCAGCAGTGAACTACAGGGCCCCTACAATGAGCAGTTCTTC.

V is TRBV4-1 and J is TRBJ2-3; 10 positions match TRBD2. The ends lost 0 bases at V and 4 bases at J; junction bases unmatched: 13. From germline, CDR1 is MGHRA and CDR2 YSYEKL. CDR3 length equals 19 residues. CDR3 protein: CASSQDGAGGPGAADTQYF. The CDR3 DNA reads TGCGCCAGCAGCCAAGATGGAGCGGGAGGGCCCGGGGCTGCAGATACGCAGTATTTT.

The V call is TRBV5-5, the J call TRBJ2-1, with a possible D match to TRBD1 (7 bases). From germline, CDR1 is SGHKS and CDR2 YYEKEE (reference sequence). The CDR3 sequence is 15 residues long. Trimming pared 3 bases from V and 7 bases from J, leaving 17 bases between. CDR3 protein: CASSWRGLGQNEQFF. The DNA of the CDR3 is TGTGCCAGCAGCTGGCGGGGTCTGGGACAGAATGAGCAGTTCTTC. Variable domain in full (rest from reference TRBV5-5 and TRBJ2-1): DAGVTQSPTHLIKTRGQQVTLRCSPISGHKSVSWYQQVLGQGPQFIFQYYEKEERGRGNFPDRFSARQFPNYSSELNVNALLLGDSALYLCASSWRGLGQNEQFFGPGTRLTVL.

V is TRBV19 and J is TRBJ1-6, with 9 bases identical to TRBD1. The CDR3 has 16 residues. Germline values: CDR1 LNHDA, CDR2 SQIVND (reference sequence). J gave up 7 bases and V 3 bases, and 7 bases lay outside the gene matches. Written as DNA, the CDR3 is TGTGCCAGTAGTATGTCACGGACAGGGGTAAATTCACCCCTCCACTTT. It translates to CASSMSRTGVNSPLHF. The entire variable domain, with the rest obtained from reference TRBV19 and TRBJ1-6, is as follows: DGGITQSPKYLFRKEGQNVTLSCEQNLNHDAMYWYRQDPGQGLRLIYYSQIVNDFQKGDIAEGYSVSREKKESFPLTVTSAQKNPTAFYLCASSMSRTGVNSPLHFGNGTRLTVT.

This chain uses TRBV10-3 with TRBJ1-1, with a tentative D call TRBD1 (6 bases). The germline gives CDR1 ENHRY, CDR2 SYGVKD. This CDR3 spans 16 amino acids. The V and J ends lost 10 bases and 0 bases respectively, with 21 bases between them. CDR3 in DNA: TGTGCCACGCTCCGGGGGGGGGCCTCCATGAACACTGAAGCTTTCTTT. Translated: CATLRGGASMNTEAFF.

This clone turned up a few times. The chain uses TRBV19 and TRBJ1-5; maybe TRBD1 (6 bases). The CDR3 is made up of 14 amino acids. Germline V gene sequence: CDR1 LNHDA, CDR2 SQIVND (reference sequence). V was clipped by 6 bases and J by 5 bases, with 14 bases between them. CDR3 DNA sequence: TGTGCCAGTAGGGACAGCTTTCGCGATCAGCCCCAGCATTTT. Amino acids: CASRDSFRDQPQHF.

This clone was detected a few times. Mismatch with germline at one junction end may stem from a read error. This chain links TRBV19 with TRBJ1-5; no clear D. The CDR3 totals 11 residues. CDR1 LNHDA and CDR2 SQIVND come from the germline V gene (reference sequence). The CDR3 is CASSMGVQGSF. The CDR3 nucleotides read TGTGCCAGTAGTATGGGAGTTCAAGGGTCTTTT.

The chain links TRBV4-3 to TRBJ1-3; maybe TRBD1 (5 bases). The germline V gene has CDR1 LGHNA and CDR2 YSLEER. The CDR3 is made up of 13 amino acids. V shed 2 bases and J shed 10 bases, with 12 bases lying between them. The CDR3 sequence is CASSQTRSGTIYF. CDR3 DNA sequence: TGCGCCAGCAGCCAAACCAGGTCAGGGACCATATATTTT.

The V call is TRBV18, the J call TRBJ1-5, with 7 positions matching TRBD1. The germline CDR1 and CDR2 sequences are KGHSH and LQKENI. Trimming took 5 bases from V and 0 from J; bases not matched to a gene: 4. CDR3 length: 15 residues. The CDR3 coding sequence is TGTGCCAGCTCATTGACAGGGAGTAGCAATCAGCCCCAGCATTTT. This gives the protein CASSLTGSSNQPQHF.

The V and J genes are TRBV19 and TRBJ2-7; D is perhaps TRBD2 (6 bases). The length of the CDR3 is 13 residues. Germline V gives CDR1 LNHDA, CDR2 SQIVND (reference sequence). Trimming left V 6 bases short and J 2 bases short, with 11 bases between. CDR3 region: CASRGGETYEQYF. The CDR3 DNA reads as TGTGCCAGTAGAGGAGGGGAGACCTACGAGCAGTACTTC.

The chain links TRBV15 to TRBJ2-1; possibly TRBD1 for D (6 bases). Deletions cut 0 bases from V and 5 bases from J, with 8 bases between. Germline values: CDR1 LNHNV, CDR2 YYDKDF (reference sequence). This CDR3 has 14 amino acids. This CDR3 is CATSRDRDNNEQFF. The CDR3 DNA reads TGTGCCACCAGCAGAGATCGGGACAACAATGAGCAGTTCTTC.